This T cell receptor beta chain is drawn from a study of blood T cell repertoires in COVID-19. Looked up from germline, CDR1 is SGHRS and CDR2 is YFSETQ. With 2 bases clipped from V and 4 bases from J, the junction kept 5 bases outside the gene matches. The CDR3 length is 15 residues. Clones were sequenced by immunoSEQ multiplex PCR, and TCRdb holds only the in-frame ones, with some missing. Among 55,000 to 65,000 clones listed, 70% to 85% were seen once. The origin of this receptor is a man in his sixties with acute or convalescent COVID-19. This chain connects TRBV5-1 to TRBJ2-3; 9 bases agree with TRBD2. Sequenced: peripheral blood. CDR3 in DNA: TGCGCCAGCAGCTTCCAGCGGGGGGAATCAGATACGCAGTATTTT. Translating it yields CASSFQRGESDTQYF. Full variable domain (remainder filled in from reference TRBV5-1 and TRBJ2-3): KAGVTQTPRYLIKTRGQQVTLSCSPISGHRSVSWYQQTPGQGLQFLFEYFSETQRNKGNFPGRFSGRQFSNSRSEMNVSTLELGDSALYLCASSFQRGESDTQYFGPGTRLTVL.